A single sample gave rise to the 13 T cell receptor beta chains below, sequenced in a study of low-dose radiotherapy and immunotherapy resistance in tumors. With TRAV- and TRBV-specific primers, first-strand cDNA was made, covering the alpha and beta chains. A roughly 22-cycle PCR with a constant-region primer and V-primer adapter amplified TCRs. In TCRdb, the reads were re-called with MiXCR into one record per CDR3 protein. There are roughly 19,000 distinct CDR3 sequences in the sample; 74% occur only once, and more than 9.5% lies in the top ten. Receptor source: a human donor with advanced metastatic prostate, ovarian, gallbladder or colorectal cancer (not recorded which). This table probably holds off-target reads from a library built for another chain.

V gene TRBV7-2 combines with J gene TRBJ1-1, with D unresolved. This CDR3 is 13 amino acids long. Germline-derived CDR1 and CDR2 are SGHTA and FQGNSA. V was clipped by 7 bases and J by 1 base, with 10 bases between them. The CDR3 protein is CASKRVRNTEAFF. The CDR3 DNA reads TGTGCCAGCAAGCGAGTCAGGAACACTGAAGCTTTCTTT.

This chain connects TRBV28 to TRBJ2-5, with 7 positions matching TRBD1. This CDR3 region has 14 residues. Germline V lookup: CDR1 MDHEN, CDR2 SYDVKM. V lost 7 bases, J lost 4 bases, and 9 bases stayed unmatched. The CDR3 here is CASMTGIQRETQYF. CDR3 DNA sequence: TGTGCCAGCATGACAGGGATTCAAAGAGAGACCCAGTACTTC.

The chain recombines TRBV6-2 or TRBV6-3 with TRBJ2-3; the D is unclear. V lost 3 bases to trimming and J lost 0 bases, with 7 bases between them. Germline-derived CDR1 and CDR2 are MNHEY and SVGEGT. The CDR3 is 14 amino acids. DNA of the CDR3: TGTGCCAGCAGTTATGGTCGCAGCACAGATACGCAGTATTTT. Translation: CASSYGRSTDTQYF.

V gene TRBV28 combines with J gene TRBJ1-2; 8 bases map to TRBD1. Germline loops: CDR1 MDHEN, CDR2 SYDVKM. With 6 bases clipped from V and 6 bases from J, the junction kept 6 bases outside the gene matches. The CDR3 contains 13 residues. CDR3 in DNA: TGTGCCAGCAGGTGGGACAGGAGTAATGGCTACACCTTC. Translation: CASRWDRSNGYTF.

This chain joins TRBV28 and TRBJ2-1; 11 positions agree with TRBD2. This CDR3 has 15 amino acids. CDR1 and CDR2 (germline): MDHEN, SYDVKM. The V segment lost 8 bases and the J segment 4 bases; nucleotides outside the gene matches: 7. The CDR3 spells CASRTSGGLYNEQFF. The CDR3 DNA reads TGTGCCAGCCGAACTAGCGGGGGTTTATACAATGAGCAGTTCTTC.

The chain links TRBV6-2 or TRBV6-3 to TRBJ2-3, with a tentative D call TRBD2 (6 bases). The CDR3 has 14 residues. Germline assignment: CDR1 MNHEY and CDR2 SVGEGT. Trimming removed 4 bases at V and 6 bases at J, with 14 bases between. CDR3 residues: CASSSQTSLDTQYF. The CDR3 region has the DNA TGTGCCAGCAGTTCCCAAACTAGCTTGGATACGCAGTATTTT.

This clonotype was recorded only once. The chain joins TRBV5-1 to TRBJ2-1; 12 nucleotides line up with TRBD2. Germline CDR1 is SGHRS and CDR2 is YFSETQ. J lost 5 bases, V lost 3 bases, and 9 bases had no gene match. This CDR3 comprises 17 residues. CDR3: CASSWTSGTPSNNEQFF. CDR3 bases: TGCGCCAGCAGCTGGACTAGCGGGACCCCGTCTAACAATGAGCAGTTCTTC.

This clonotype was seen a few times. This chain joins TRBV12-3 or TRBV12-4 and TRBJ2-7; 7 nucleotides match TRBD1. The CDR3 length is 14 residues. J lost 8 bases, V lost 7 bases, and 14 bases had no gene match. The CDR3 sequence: CASTPPGRDRQQYF. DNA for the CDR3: TGTGCCAGCACTCCTCCGGGACGGGACAGACAGCAGTACTTC.

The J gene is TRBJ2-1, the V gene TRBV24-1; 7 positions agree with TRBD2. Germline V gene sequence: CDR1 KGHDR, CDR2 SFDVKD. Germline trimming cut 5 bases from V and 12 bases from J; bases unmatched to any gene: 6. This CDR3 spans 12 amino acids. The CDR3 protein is CATSVSSGAQFF. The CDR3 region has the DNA TGTGCCACCAGTGTATCTAGCGGAGCGCAGTTCTTC.

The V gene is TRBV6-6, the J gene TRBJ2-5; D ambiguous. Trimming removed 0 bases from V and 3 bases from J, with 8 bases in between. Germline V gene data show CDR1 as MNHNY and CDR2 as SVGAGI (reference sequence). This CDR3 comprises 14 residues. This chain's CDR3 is CASSYSTLEETQYF. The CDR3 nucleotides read TGTGCCAGCAGTTACTCGACCCTAGAAGAGACCCAGTACTTC.

This chain's CDR3 is CASSLAGLYEQYF. Written as DNA, the CDR3 is TGTGCCAGCAGCTTGGCTGGGTTGTACGAGCAGTACTTC. The chain combines TRBV5-4 with TRBJ2-7; D is unresolved. Per germline, CDR1 SGHNT and CDR2 YYREEE (reference sequence). CDR3 length equals 13 residues. Between the trimmed V and J ends, which lost 0 bases and 4 bases, there was a span of 8 bases.

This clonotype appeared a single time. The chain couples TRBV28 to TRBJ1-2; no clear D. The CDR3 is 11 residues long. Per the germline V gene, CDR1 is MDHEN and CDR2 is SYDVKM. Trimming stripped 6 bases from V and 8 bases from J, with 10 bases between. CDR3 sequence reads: CASRGLGGYTF. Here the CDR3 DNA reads TGTGCCAGCAGGGGTCTAGGCGGCTACACCTTC.

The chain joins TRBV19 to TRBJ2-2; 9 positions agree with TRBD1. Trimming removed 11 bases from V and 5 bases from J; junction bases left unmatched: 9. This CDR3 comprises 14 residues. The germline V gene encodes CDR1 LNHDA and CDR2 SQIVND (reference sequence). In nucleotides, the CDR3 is TGTGCCTGCAGACAGGGGGTATTGACCGGGGAGCTGTTTTTT. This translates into CACRQGVLTGELFF.